This T cell receptor beta chain was identified in a study of shared clonotypes between healthy human individuals. The genomic DNA of each subset was split evenly across several immunoSEQ plates. Source study methods: ImmunoSEQ output held junction-only sequences without quality scores, so filtering differed. Produced via immunoSEQ multiplex PCR; TCRdb's table is partial and in-frame only. V and J calls and clone size are as listed in that table; D and trimming were resolved from the DNA. Of 2 million to 3 million clones in the sample, under 95% are singletons; the top ten hold more than 0.35%. This clone was detected only once. The investigators split CD4+ cells into a CD45RA+ naive subset and a CD45RA-negative memory subset. The specimen was naive CD4+ T cells from PBMCs. Stated subset: CD45RA+ positively selected. This TCR was sampled from a young man in good health. Some clones in this sample may be carry-over from other donors' samples.

The DNA of the CDR3 is TGTGCCAGCAGCTTAGCGATCGGGGCAGCCTCCCCAACCTTC. It translates to CASSLAIGAASPTF. The V and J genes are TRBV11-2 and TRBJ1-2; D might be TRBD1 (5 bases). The CDR3 has 14 amino acids. The V end was cut by 1 base, the J end by 14 bases, with 20 bases between. From germline, CDR1 is SGHAT and CDR2 FQNNGV.